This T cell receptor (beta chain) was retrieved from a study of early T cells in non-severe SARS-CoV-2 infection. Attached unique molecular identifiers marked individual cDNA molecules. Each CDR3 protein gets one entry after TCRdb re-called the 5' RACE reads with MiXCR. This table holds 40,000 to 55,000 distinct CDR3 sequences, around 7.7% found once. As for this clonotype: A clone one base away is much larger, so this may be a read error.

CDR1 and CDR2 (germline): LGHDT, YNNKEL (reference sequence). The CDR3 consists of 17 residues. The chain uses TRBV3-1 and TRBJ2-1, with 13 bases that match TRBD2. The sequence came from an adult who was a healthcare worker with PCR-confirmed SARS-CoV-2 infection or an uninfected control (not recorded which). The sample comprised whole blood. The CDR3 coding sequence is TGTGCCAGCAACCAAGACGTAAGGACTAGCGGGGGTAATGAGCAGTTCTTC. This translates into CASNQDVRTSGGNEQFF.